This T cell receptor (beta chain) was captured in a study of blood T cell repertoires in COVID-19. Overall study context: The United States, Italy and Spain supplied acute and convalescent COVID-19 samples.

In the authors' workflow: It was from reference gene primer amplification that nucleated cell counts were estimated. TCRdb's copy holds only in-frame clones and misses some; the assay was immunoSEQ multiplex PCR. For V, J and clone size, that table is used; D and trimming come from the DNA. Of 90,000 or so clones detected, 87% appear once; the ten largest clones hold 17%. The sequencing sample was made of peripheral blood. The origin of this receptor is a human donor in a cohort sampled during active COVID-19.

In nucleotides, the CDR3 is TGTGCCAGCAGTGAATCGGGACAGGTTAACTATGGCTACACCTTC. It codes for CASSESGQVNYGYTF. The rearrangement links TRBV25-1 to TRBJ1-2; the match to TRBD1 covers 8 bases. This CDR3 spans 15 amino acids. V shed 1 base, J shed 1 base, and the junction held 2 bases outside the gene matches. Per germline, CDR1 MGHDK and CDR2 SYGVNS.